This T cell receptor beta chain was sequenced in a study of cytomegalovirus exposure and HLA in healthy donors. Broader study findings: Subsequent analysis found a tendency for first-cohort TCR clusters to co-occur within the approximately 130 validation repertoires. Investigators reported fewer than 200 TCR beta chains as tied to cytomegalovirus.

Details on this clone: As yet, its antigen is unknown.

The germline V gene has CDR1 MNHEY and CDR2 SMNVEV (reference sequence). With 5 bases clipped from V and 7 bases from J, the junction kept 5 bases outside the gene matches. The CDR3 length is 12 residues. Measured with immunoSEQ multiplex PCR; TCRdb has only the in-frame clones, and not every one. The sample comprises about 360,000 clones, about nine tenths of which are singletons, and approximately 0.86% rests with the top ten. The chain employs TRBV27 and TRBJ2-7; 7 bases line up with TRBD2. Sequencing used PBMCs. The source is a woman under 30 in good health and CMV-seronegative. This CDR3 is CASSGEGQEQYF. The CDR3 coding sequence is TGTGCCAGCAGTGGGGAGGGCCAGGAGCAGTACTTC.